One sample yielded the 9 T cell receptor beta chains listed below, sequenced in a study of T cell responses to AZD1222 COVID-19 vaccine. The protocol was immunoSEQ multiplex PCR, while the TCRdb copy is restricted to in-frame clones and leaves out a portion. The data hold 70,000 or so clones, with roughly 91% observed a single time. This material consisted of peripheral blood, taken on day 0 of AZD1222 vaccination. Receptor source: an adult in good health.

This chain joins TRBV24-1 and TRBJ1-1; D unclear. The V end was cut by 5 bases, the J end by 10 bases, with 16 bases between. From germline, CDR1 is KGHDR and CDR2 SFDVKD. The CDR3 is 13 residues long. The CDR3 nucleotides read TGTGCCACCAGTGTTGGGTCTCCGGGTGGAGCTTTCTTT. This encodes CATSVGSPGGAFF.

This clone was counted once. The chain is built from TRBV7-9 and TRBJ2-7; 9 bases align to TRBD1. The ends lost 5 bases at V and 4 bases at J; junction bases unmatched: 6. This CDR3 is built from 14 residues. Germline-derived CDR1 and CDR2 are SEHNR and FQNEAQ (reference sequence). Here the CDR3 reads CASSKGDREYEQYF. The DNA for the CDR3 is TGTGCCAGCAGCAAGGGGGACAGGGAGTACGAGCAGTACTTC.

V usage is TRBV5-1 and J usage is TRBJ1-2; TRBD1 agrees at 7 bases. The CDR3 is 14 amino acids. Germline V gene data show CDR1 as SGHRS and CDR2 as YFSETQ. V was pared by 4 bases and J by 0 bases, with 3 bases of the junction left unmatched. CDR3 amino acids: CASSTGTANYGYTF. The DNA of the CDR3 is TGCGCCAGCAGCACAGGGACAGCTAACTATGGCTACACCTTC. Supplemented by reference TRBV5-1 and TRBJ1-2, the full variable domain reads KAGVTQTPRYLIKTRGQQVTLSCSPISGHRSVSWYQQTPGQGLQFLFEYFSETQRNKGNFPGRFSGRQFSNSRSEMNVSTLELGDSALYLCASSTGTANYGYTFGSGTRLTVV.

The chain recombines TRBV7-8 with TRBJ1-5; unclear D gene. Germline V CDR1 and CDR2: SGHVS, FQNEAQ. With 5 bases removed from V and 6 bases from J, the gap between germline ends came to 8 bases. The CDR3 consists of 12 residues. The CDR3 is CASSLKSQPQHF. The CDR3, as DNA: TGTGCCAGCAGCCTAAAATCTCAGCCCCAGCATTTT.

CDR3 residues: CASSSGQGNYNEQFF. The CDR3 DNA follows: TGTGCCAGCAGTTCCGGACAGGGAAACTACAATGAGCAGTTCTTC. The V and J genes are TRBV27 and TRBJ2-1, with 8 bases identical to TRBD1. The CDR3 loop spans 15 amino acids. Trimming cost V 4 bases and J 3 bases; bases outside gene matches: 5. Germline V lookup: CDR1 MNHEY, CDR2 SMNVEV (reference sequence).

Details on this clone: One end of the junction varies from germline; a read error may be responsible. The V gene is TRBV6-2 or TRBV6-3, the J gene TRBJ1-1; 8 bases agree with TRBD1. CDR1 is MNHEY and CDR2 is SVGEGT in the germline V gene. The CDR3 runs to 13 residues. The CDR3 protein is CASSYWGQAEAFF. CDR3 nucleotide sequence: TGTGCCAGCAGTTACTGGGGACAGGCTGAGGCTTTCTTT.

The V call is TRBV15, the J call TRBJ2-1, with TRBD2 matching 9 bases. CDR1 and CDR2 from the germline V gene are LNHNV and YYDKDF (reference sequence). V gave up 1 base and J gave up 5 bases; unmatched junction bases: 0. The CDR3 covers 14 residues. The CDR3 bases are TGTGCCACCAGCAGAGGACTAGCGGACAATGAGCAGTTCTTC. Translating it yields CATSRGLADNEQFF.

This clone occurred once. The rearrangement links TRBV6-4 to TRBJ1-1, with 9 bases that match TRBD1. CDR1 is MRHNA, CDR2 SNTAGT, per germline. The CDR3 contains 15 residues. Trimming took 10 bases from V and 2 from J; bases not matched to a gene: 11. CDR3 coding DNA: TGTGCCAAGAACCGGGACAGGGCTCTTAACACTGAAGCTTTCTTT. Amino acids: CAKNRDRALNTEAFF.

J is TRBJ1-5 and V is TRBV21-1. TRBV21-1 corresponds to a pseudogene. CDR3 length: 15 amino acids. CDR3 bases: TGTGCCAGCAGCCTCAAGACCCGGGATAATCAGCCCCAGCATTTT. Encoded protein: CASSLKTRDNQPQHF.